Below, one T cell receptor (beta chain) is given with its context. The data are from a study of blood T cell repertoires in COVID-19. Original processing methods: Researchers report that nucleated cell counts were estimated from reference gene primer amplification. Profiling relied on immunoSEQ multiplex PCR, and the TCRdb table lists in-frame clones only, not all of them. The DNA gave D and trimming, while V, J and clone size come from that table. Of approximately 230,000 clones detected, 70% to 90% appear once; the ten largest clones hold about 2.2%. V shed 1 base and J shed 4 bases, with 19 bases lying between them. The CDR3 is made up of 17 amino acids. Germline-derived CDR1 and CDR2 are LNHDA and SQIVND (reference sequence).

This TCR came from a man aged 25 to 45 who had recovered from COVID-19. Sequenced input: peripheral blood. The chain links TRBV19 to TRBJ1-1; tentative D call: TRBD1 (5 bases). The CDR3 sequence is CASSIGRGGGGFTEAFF. CDR3 DNA sequence: TGTGCCAGTAGTATAGGCCGCGGCGGGGGAGGGTTCACTGAAGCTTTCTTT.